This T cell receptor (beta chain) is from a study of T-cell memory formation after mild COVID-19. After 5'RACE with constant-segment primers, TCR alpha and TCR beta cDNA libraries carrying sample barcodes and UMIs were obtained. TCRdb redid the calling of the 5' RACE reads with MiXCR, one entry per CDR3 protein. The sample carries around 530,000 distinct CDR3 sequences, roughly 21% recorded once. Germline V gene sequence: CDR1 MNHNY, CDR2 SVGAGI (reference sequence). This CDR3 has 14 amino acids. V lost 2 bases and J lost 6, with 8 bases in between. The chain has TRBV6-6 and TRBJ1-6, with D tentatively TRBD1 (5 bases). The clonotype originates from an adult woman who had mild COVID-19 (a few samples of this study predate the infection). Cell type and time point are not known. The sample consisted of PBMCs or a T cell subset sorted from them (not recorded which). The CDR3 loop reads CASSYQGSNSPLHF. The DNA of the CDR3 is TGTGCCAGCAGTTACCAGGGTTCTAATTCACCCCTCCACTTT.